Given below is one TCR beta chain in context. Its antigen remains unknown. The sample belongs to a study of vaccination and CD4 T cells after COVID-19. Across the whole study: Controls used CEFX viral epitopes (positive), HIV-1 Nef peptides (negative), or no peptide.

CDR3 length: 14 amino acids. Trimming pared 4 bases from V and 0 bases from J, leaving 4 bases between. Looked up from germline, CDR1 is MNHEY and CDR2 is SVGAGI. Sequencing of DNA taken from cultured CD4+ T cells relied on the Oncomine TCR Beta short-read assay. TCRdb processed the PCR reads anew with MiXCR; each CDR3 protein has one entry. The data contain about 570 distinct CDR3 sequences, about 16% of them singletons. The treatment is: approximately 11-day PBMC culture with coronavirus spike peptide pools or control peptides (ViraFEST assay). CD4+ T lymphocytes from the unexposed donor were collected before the COVID-19 pandemic (2011-2018). Cells permitting, SARS-CoV-2 S/N served as probes for unexposed-donor CD4+ T cells, and four cold-coronavirus spikes did too.

The sample taken for sequencing was CD4+ T cells from blood, cultured in vitro. The V call is TRBV6-5, the J call TRBJ2-6; D not resolved. The origin of this receptor is a human donor in good health. CDR3 region: CASSWTSGANVLTF. DNA of the CDR3: TGTGCCAGCAGTTGGACCTCTGGGGCCAACGTCCTGACTTTC.